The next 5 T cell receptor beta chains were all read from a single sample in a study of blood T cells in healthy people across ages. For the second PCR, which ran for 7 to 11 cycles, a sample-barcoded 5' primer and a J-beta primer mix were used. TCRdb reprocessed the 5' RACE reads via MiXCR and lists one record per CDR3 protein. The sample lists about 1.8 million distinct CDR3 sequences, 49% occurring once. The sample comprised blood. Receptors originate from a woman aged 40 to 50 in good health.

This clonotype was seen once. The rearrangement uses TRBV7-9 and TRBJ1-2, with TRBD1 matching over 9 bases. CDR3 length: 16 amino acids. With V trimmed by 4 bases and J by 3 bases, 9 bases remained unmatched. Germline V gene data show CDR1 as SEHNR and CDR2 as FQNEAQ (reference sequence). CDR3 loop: CASSSPRDRDDYGYTF. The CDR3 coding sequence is TGTGCCAGCAGCTCGCCCCGGGACAGGGATGACTATGGCTACACCTTC.

The CDR3, as DNA: TGTGCCAGCAGCTCTGCCGGGACAGGTATCAAAGAGACCCAGTACTTC. Protein product: CASSSAGTGIKETQYF. The V and J genes are TRBV7-3 and TRBJ2-5; 8 positions agree with TRBD1. This CDR3 region has 16 residues. The J segment lost 3 bases and the V segment lost 4 bases, leaving 10 bases of the junction unmatched. Germline values: CDR1 SGHTA, CDR2 FQGTGA.

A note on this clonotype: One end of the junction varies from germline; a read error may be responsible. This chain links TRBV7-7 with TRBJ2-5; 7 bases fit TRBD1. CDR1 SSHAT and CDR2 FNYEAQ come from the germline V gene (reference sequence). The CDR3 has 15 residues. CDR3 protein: CASSPIQGPQETQYF. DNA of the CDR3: TGTGCTAGCAGCCCTATACAGGGGCCGCAAGAGACCCAGTACTTC.

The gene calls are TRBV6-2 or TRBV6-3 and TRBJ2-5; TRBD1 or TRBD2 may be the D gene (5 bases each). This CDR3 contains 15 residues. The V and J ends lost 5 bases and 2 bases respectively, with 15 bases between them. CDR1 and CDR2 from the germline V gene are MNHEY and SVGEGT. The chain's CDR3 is CASSIPGPVQETQYF. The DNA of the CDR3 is TGTGCCAGCAGTATTCCGGGACCAGTACAAGAGACCCAGTACTTC.

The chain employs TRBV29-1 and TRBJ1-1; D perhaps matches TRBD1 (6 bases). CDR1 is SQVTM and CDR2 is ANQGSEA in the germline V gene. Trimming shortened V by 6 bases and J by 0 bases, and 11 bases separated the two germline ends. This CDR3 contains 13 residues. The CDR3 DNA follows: TGCAGCGTCAACAGGGACTTGAACACTGAAGCTTTCTTT. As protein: CSVNRDLNTEAFF.